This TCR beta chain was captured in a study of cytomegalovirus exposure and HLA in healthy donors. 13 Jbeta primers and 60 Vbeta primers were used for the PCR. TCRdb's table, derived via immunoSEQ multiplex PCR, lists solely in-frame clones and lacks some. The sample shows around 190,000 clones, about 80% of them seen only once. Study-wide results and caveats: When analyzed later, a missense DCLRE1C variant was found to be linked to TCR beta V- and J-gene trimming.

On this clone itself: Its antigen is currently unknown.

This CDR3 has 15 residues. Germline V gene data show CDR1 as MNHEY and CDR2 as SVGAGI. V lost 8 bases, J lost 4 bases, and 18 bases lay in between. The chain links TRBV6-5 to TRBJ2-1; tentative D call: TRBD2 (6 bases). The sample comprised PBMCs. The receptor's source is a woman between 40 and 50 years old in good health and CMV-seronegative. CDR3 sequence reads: CASYGAGKFYNEQFF. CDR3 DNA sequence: TGTGCCAGCTACGGGGCGGGAAAATTTTACAATGAGCAGTTCTTC.